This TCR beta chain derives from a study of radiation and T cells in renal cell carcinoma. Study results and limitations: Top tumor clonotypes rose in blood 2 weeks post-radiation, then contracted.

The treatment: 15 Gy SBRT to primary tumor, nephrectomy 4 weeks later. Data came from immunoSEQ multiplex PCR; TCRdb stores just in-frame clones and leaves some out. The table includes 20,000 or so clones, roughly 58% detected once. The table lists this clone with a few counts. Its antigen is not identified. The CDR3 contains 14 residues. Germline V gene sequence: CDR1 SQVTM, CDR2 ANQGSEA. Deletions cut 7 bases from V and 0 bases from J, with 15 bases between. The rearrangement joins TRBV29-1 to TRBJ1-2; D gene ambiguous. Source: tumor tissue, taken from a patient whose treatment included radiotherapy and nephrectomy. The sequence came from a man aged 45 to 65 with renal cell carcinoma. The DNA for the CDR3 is TGCAGCGCCCCCGTGGCCAGTGCTAACTATGGCTACACCTTC. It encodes CSAPVASANYGYTF.